This section outlines one T cell receptor beta chain sequence together with its context. The data are from a study of blood T cell repertoires in COVID-19. Study summary: The United States, Italy and Spain were the sources of the acute and convalescent COVID-19 samples.

Measured with immunoSEQ multiplex PCR; TCRdb has only the in-frame clones, and not every one. The data show around 130,000 clones, more than 70% seen once. CDR3 length: 19 residues. The source of this sequence is a woman aged 55 to 70 with acute or convalescent COVID-19. The chain employs TRBV1 and TRBJ2-3; the table's D call, TRBD2, has no DNA check behind it. TRBV1 corresponds to a pseudogene. The sequenced sample was peripheral blood. CDR3 amino acids: CTSSQRKWRLAGNIDTQYF. The CDR3 DNA reads as TGCACCAGCAGCCAAAGAAAGTGGCGGCTAGCGGGAAACATAGATACGCAGTATTTT.